The next 14 T cell receptor beta chains were all read from a single sample in a study of identifying expanded T cells in peripheral blood. Here immunoSEQ multiplex PCR was the method, and the copy in TCRdb shows in-frame clones only, minus some. The data show 84,000 or so clones, roughly 90% seen once. Source material: blood. These TCRs come from a person between 18 and 70 years old in good health.

The CDR3 protein is CASSPRELSTEAFF. The CDR3 bases are TGTGCCAGCTCACCACGCGAGCTGAGCACTGAAGCTTTCTTT. The chain uses TRBV18 and TRBJ1-1; no clear D. CDR1 and CDR2 from the germline V gene are KGHSH and LQKENI. The ends were cut back, 1 base at V and 4 bases at J, with 10 bases in the middle. The CDR3 is 14 amino acids.

This chain links TRBV18 with TRBJ2-5; D call uncertain. Germline V lookup: CDR1 KGHSH, CDR2 LQKENI. V dropped 0 bases and J dropped 2 bases, with 7 bases sitting between them. The CDR3 runs to 14 residues. In nucleotides, the CDR3 is TGTGCCAGCTCACCACCTCACAGTCAAGAGACCCAGTACTTC. It translates to CASSPPHSQETQYF.

The genes are TRBV7-3 and TRBJ1-3; D unclear. Germline CDR1 is SGHTA and CDR2 is FQGTGA. Between the trimmed V and J ends, which lost 5 bases and 3 bases, there was a span of 11 bases. The CDR3 length is 14 residues. For the CDR3, the DNA is TGTGCCAGCAGCCTAGGGCCGGGTGGAAACACCATATATTTT. Translation gives CASSLGPGGNTIYF.

Comments on this clone: The identical CDR3 is also encoded by other nucleotide sequences in the sample. The chain employs TRBV18 and TRBJ2-3; D remains unclear. The CDR3 is 13 residues long. Germline assignment: CDR1 KGHSH and CDR2 LQKENI. V lost 0 bases and J 0 bases, leaving 1 base between the germline ends. CDR3 residues: CASSPPSTDTQYF. CDR3 nucleotide sequence: TGTGCCAGCTCACCACCTAGCACAGATACGCAGTATTTT.

The chain recombines TRBV5-1 with TRBJ1-1, with a possible D match to TRBD1 (5 bases). The V gene's germline CDR1 is SGHRS and CDR2 YFSETQ. This CDR3 is 17 amino acids long. V shed 3 bases and J shed 4 bases, with 22 bases lying between them. The CDR3 DNA reads TGCGCCAGCAGCTCCCAGGGTAATCGGGGGGTCGGCACTGAAGCTTTCTTT. It codes for CASSSQGNRGVGTEAFF.

J is TRBJ2-7 and V is TRBV5-4; no clear D gene. V was clipped by 0 bases and J by 5 bases, with 9 bases between them. Germline V lookup: CDR1 SGHNT, CDR2 YYREEE (reference sequence). The CDR3 runs 13 residues. This chain's CDR3 is CASSLGPTDEQYF. The DNA of the CDR3 is TGTGCCAGCAGCTTGGGACCGACGGACGAGCAGTACTTC.

This chain links TRBV7-7 with TRBJ2-1; the match to TRBD2 covers 14 bases. Germline loops: CDR1 SSHAT, CDR2 FNYEAQ (reference sequence). This CDR3 spans 15 amino acids. Trimming took 5 bases from V and 6 from J; bases not matched to a gene: 3. CDR3 nucleotides: TGTGCCAGCAGCGGGGGACTAGCGGGGGCCAATGAGCAGTTCTTC. This sequence encodes CASSGGLAGANEQFF.

V and J are TRBV7-9 and TRBJ2-2, with D possibly called TRBD1 or TRBD2 (6 bases each). Germline values: CDR1 SEHNR, CDR2 FQNEAQ (reference sequence). The CDR3 runs to 17 residues. V was cut by 1 base and J by 1 base, with 13 bases left in between. Here the CDR3 DNA reads TGTGCCAGCAGCTTAGTTGTCGGGGGACAGAACACCGGGGAGCTGTTTTTT. Translating it yields CASSLVVGGQNTGELFF.

The chain employs TRBV19 and TRBJ1-6; the D is unclear. This CDR3 comprises 13 residues. Between the trimmed V and J ends, which lost 5 bases and 5 bases, there was a span of 7 bases. Germline loops: CDR1 LNHDA, CDR2 SQIVND (reference sequence). The chain's CDR3 is CASSHIDNSPLHF. CDR3 bases: TGTGCCAGTAGTCATATCGATAATTCACCCCTCCACTTT.

The rearrangement joins TRBV5-4 to TRBJ2-7; 7 nucleotides align to TRBD1. V gave up 4 bases and J gave up 6 bases; unmatched junction bases: 4. Germline assignment: CDR1 SGHNT and CDR2 YYREEE (reference sequence). The CDR3 totals 12 residues. The CDR3 loop reads CASSRQGTEQYF. The CDR3 nucleotides read TGTGCCAGCAGCAGACAGGGTACCGAGCAGTACTTC. Full variable domain (outside the CDR3, taken from reference TRBV5-4 and TRBJ2-7): ETGVTQSPTHLIKTRGQQVTLRCSSQSGHNTVSWYQQALGQGPQFIFQYYREEENGRGNFPPRFSGLQFPNYSSELNVNALELDDSALYLCASSRQGTEQYFGPGTRLTVT.

The gene calls are TRBV19 and TRBJ1-1, with 10 nucleotides matching TRBD1. The CDR3 length is 14 residues. Germline-derived CDR1 and CDR2 are LNHDA and SQIVND (reference sequence). Trimming took 1 base from V and 7 from J; bases not matched to a gene: 3. The CDR3: CASSIGTGGYEAFF. The DNA for the CDR3 is TGTGCCAGTAGTATAGGGACAGGGGGTTATGAAGCTTTCTTT.

This clone was seen a single time. The chain couples TRBV6-5 to TRBJ2-1; 9 nucleotides line up with TRBD1. This CDR3 comprises 13 residues. Germline V gene data show CDR1 as MNHEY and CDR2 as SVGAGI. Germline trimming cut 7 bases from V and 8 bases from J; bases unmatched to any gene: 6. The CDR3 spells CASKRGQGHEQFF. DNA for the CDR3: TGTGCCAGCAAGCGGGGACAGGGCCATGAGCAGTTCTTC.

This chain uses TRBV7-3 with TRBJ1-2; D possibly corresponds to TRBD1 (5 bases). CDR1 and CDR2 (germline): SGHTA, FQGTGA. Deletions cut 5 bases from V and 6 bases from J, with 16 bases between. The CDR3 is 14 residues long. The CDR3 loop reads CASSRGQGEDGYTF. In DNA form, the CDR3 reads TGTGCCAGCAGCCGCGGACAAGGGGAGGATGGCTACACCTTC.

The chain recombines TRBV21-1 with TRBJ2-2. TRBV21-1 is classified as a pseudogene. The CDR3 loop spans 14 amino acids. The CDR3 loop reads CASGLTGRTGELFF. CDR3 nucleotide sequence: TGTGCCAGCGGACTCACGGGGCGGACCGGGGAGCTGTTTTTT.